The present T cell receptor beta chain was sequenced within a study of blood T cell repertoires in COVID-19. Study context: Nucleic acid was either cDNA or gDNA, and it came from T cells, B-cell-depleted T cells, or PBMCs.

Profiled with immunoSEQ multiplex PCR; TCRdb holds only in-frame clones, not every one. The sample lists over 150,000 clones, roughly 84% occurring once. Per the germline V gene, CDR1 is KGHSH and CDR2 is LQKENI. The CDR3 runs 17 residues. J gave up 0 bases and V 5 bases, and 10 bases lay outside the gene matches. The source of this sequence is a human donor in a cohort sampled during active COVID-19. Sequencing was performed on peripheral blood. The chain joins TRBV18 to TRBJ1-3; 7 bases align to TRBD1. The CDR3 loop reads CASSSNRGTASGNTIYF. The CDR3, as DNA: TGTGCCAGCTCATCGAACCGCGGGACAGCCTCTGGAAACACCATATATTTT. The full variable domain, rest sourced from reference TRBV18 and TRBJ1-3, is NAGVMQNPRHLVRRRGQEARLRCSPMKGHSHVYWYRQLPEEGLKFMVYLQKENIIDESGMPKERFSAEFPKEGPSILRIQQVVRGDSAAYFCASSSNRGTASGNTIYFGEGSWLTVV.